A single sample gave rise to the 13 T cell receptor beta chains below, sequenced in a study of cytomegalovirus exposure and HLA in healthy donors. With 60 Vbeta and 13 Jbeta primers, the PCR was carried out. Using immunoSEQ multiplex PCR, the repertoire was profiled, and TCRdb retains in-frame clones only, with some absent. The table shows 80,000 to 130,000 clones, with roughly 77% occurring only once. The sample was PBMCs. These receptors all stem from a woman aged 45 to 65 in good health and CMV-seropositive.

The chain is built from TRBV9 and TRBJ1-4; no definite D call. The germline V and J ends were trimmed by 1 base and 7 bases, with 11 bases remaining between them. The CDR3 spans 14 residues. Looked up from germline, CDR1 is SGDLS and CDR2 is YYNGEE. The CDR3 coding sequence is TGTGCCAGCAGCGTAAAGGTCGGCGGTGAAAAACTGTTTTTT. This gives the protein CASSVKVGGEKLFF.

J is TRBJ1-2 and V is TRBV5-6; perhaps TRBD1 as D (6 bases). Germline-derived CDR1 and CDR2 are SGHDT and YYEEEE. The CDR3 length is 15 residues. V was clipped by 4 bases and J by 2 bases, with 15 bases between them. The CDR3: CASSPWGGVNYGYTF. The CDR3 nucleotides are TGTGCCAGCAGCCCCTGGGGGGGCGTAAACTATGGCTACACCTTC.

The chain is built from TRBV28 and TRBJ2-7, with a possible D match to TRBD2 (6 bases). V gave up 5 bases and J gave up 2 bases, with 25 bases separating them. Germline V gene data show CDR1 as MDHEN and CDR2 as SYDVKM. The CDR3 is 18 residues long. The CDR3 loop reads CASSPNTNKEGYAYEQYF. The DNA for the CDR3 is TGTGCCAGCAGTCCCAATACAAATAAGGAGGGTTATGCCTACGAGCAGTACTTC.

Only one count was recorded for this clone. The chain uses TRBV30 and TRBJ1-5; tentative D call: TRBD1 (5 bases). The V end lost 1 base, the J end lost 13 bases, and 17 bases lay between the germline ends. CDR1 is GTSNPN, CDR2 SVGIG, per germline (reference sequence). CDR3 length: 13 amino acids. The chain's CDR3 is CAWSAGRGSPQHF. DNA for the CDR3: TGTGCCTGGAGTGCGGGGCGGGGGTCCCCGCAGCATTTT.

This chain uses TRBV11-3 with TRBJ2-1; D possibly corresponds to TRBD1 (5 bases). From germline, CDR1 is SGHNT and CDR2 YENEEA. The CDR3 loop spans 15 amino acids. Trimming shortened V by 5 bases and J by 6 bases, and 17 bases separated the two germline ends. The CDR3 spells CASSISGMTVNEQFF. The CDR3 DNA sequence: TGTGCCAGCAGCATTTCAGGGATGACTGTCAATGAGCAGTTCTTC. Together with reference TRBV11-3 and TRBJ2-1, the CDR3 gives the full variable domain: EAGVVQSPRYKIIEKKQPVAFWCNPISGHNTLYWYLQNLGQGPELLIRYENEEAVDDSQLPKDRFSAERLKGVDSTLKIQPAELGDSAVYLCASSISGMTVNEQFFGPGTRLTVL.

This clone was counted a few times. A junction boundary mismatches the germline segment, possibly from a read error. V and J are TRBV4-1 and TRBJ1-2; D is ambiguous. Germline lookup yields CDR1 MGHRA and CDR2 YSYEKL. The CDR3 is 14 residues long. The CDR3: CASSQDPGNYGYTF. The CDR3, as DNA: TGCGCCAGCAGCCAAGATCCGGGTAACTACGGCTACACCTTC.

This rearrangement joins TRBV18 to TRBJ2-7, with TRBD2 identical over 11 bases. The CDR3 has 16 residues. The germline V gene encodes CDR1 KGHSH and CDR2 LQKENI. After removal of 4 bases from V and 3 bases from J, the junction contained 8 bases not matched to a gene. CDR3 in amino acids: CASSLQGTSGSYEQYF. The CDR3 nucleotides read TGTGCCAGCTCACTACAGGGGACTAGCGGAAGCTACGAGCAGTACTTC.

The V gene is TRBV5-1, the J gene TRBJ1-6; D unclear. V lost 0 bases and J lost 5, with 12 bases in between. The CDR3 totals 16 residues. The V gene's germline CDR1 is SGHRS and CDR2 YFSETQ. The DNA for the CDR3 is TGCGCCAGCAGCTTGGATCCGGGTCGGAATAATTCACCCCTCCACTTT. It codes for CASSLDPGRNNSPLHF.

This chain links TRBV6-5 with TRBJ2-7; 9 positions match TRBD1. The CDR3 has 15 residues. Trimming cost V 4 bases and J 3 bases; bases outside gene matches: 7. From germline, CDR1 is MNHEY and CDR2 SVGAGI. The CDR3 nucleotides read TGTGCCAGCAGTTCCACAGGGGGCCTTAGCTACGAGCAGTACTTC. Its protein is CASSSTGGLSYEQYF.

V is TRBV7-3 and J is TRBJ2-1, with D possibly matching TRBD1 (6 bases). Germline CDR1 SGHTA, CDR2 FQGTGA. The CDR3 has 13 amino acids. The V end lost 6 bases, the J end lost 6 bases, and 12 bases lay between the germline ends. The CDR3 DNA follows: TGTGCCAGCAGTTCTCAGGGGATCAATGAGCAGTTCTTC. It specifies CASSSQGINEQFF.

The chain recombines TRBV10-1 with TRBJ2-5, with TRBD1 matching over 8 bases. J was trimmed by 11 bases and V by 8 bases; bases with no gene match: 19. CDR1 and CDR2 (germline): WNHNN, SYGVQD (reference sequence). This CDR3 has 15 residues. CDR3 in DNA: TGCGCCAGCTCCGAAAGGACAGGGATAACCGGGGAGCAGTACTTC. Residues: CASSERTGITGEQYF.

The rearrangement joins TRBV11-3 to TRBJ2-1; D ambiguous. The CDR3 length is 12 residues. Germline V gene lookup returns CDR1 SGHNT and CDR2 YENEEA. The V gene lost 3 bases and the J gene lost 9 bases, with 9 bases spanning the gap. CDR3 protein: CASSLGLAEQFF. The CDR3 DNA follows: TGTGCCAGCAGCTTGGGCCTTGCTGAGCAGTTCTTC.

The chain is built from TRBV18 and TRBJ1-2, with no clear D. V was clipped by 3 bases and J by 4 bases, with 9 bases between them. Germline assignment: CDR1 KGHSH and CDR2 LQKENI. This CDR3 is 13 amino acids long. The CDR3 loop reads CASSPTGPYGYTF. As DNA, the CDR3 is TGTGCCAGCTCACCTACGGGTCCCTATGGCTACACCTTC.